These 20 T cell receptor beta chains were sequenced from one sample in a study of blood T cell repertoires in COVID-19. Measured with immunoSEQ multiplex PCR; TCRdb has only the in-frame clones, and not every one. The data show around 290,000 clones, with about 89% seen just once and roughly 4.8% held by the top ten. Sequenced input: peripheral blood. The receptors here all came from a man aged 35 to 55 with acute or convalescent COVID-19.

The chain couples TRBV2 to TRBJ1-2, with TRBD1 matching over 8 bases. The V and J ends lost 6 bases and 8 bases, in that order; junction bases with no gene match: 11. This CDR3 comprises 14 residues. Germline V gene lookup returns CDR1 SNHLY and CDR2 FYNNEI. The CDR3: CASRPDRGRGGYTF. CDR3 bases: TGTGCCAGCAGACCCGACAGGGGTAGAGGGGGCTACACCTTC.

The DNA for the CDR3 is TGTGCCAGCAGCTTTTCCGGGGGGGCATCAGATACGCAGTATTTT. It is translated as CASSFSGGASDTQYF. The chain uses TRBV13 and TRBJ2-3, with 8 positions matching TRBD2. The CDR3 extends over 15 amino acids. From germline, CDR1 is PRHDT and CDR2 FYEKMQ (reference sequence). V lost 3 bases to trimming and J lost 4 bases; unmatched junction nucleotides: 6.

The V call is TRBV3-1 (or the pseudogene TRBV3-2), the J call TRBJ2-2, with D possibly matching TRBD1 (5 bases). This CDR3 is built from 12 residues. Germline lookup yields CDR1 LGHDT and CDR2 YNNKEL (reference sequence). Trimming shortened V by 9 bases and J by 6 bases, and 11 bases separated the two germline ends. This CDR3 reads CASTRAAGELFF. The DNA for the CDR3 is TGTGCCAGTACCAGGGCCGCCGGGGAGCTGTTTTTT.

The V and J genes are TRBV15 and TRBJ2-7; TRBD1 aligns across 7 bases. The trim removed 2 bases at V and 5 bases at J, leaving 6 bases unmatched. The germline gives CDR1 LNHNV, CDR2 YYDKDF (reference sequence). CDR3 length: 14 amino acids. CDR3 sequence (DNA): TGTGCCACCAGCAGATGGGACAGCACCCACGAGCAGTACTTC. Its protein product is CATSRWDSTHEQYF.

The chain joins TRBV11-1 to TRBJ2-2, with TRBD1 identical over 8 bases. Germline V gene sequence: CDR1 SGHAT, CDR2 FQDESV (reference sequence). V lost 2 bases to trimming and J lost 4 bases; unmatched junction nucleotides: 3. The CDR3 sequence is 15 residues long. CDR3 DNA: TGTGCCAGCAGCTTACAGGGGGCGGTCACCGGGGAGCTGTTTTTT. Protein sequence: CASSLQGAVTGELFF.

The V and J genes are TRBV12-3 or TRBV12-4 and TRBJ1-1, with D uncertain. Trimming shortened V by 5 bases and J by 1 base, and 8 bases separated the two germline ends. CDR3 length equals 13 residues. CDR3 DNA sequence: TGTGCCAGCAGTCCTCGGGAGAACACTGAAGCTTTCTTT. It yields the protein CASSPRENTEAFF.

The gene calls are TRBV14 and TRBJ2-2; D not resolved. The CDR3 consists of 14 residues. CDR1 SGHDN and CDR2 FVKESK come from the germline V gene. With 4 bases removed from V and 1 base from J, the gap between germline ends came to 7 bases. The CDR3 is CASSLGWNTGELFF. The CDR3 DNA reads TGTGCCAGCAGCCTCGGGTGGAACACCGGGGAGCTGTTTTTT. Supplemented by reference TRBV14 and TRBJ2-2, the full variable domain reads EAGVTQFPSHSVIEKGQTVTLRCDPISGHDNLYWYRRVMGKEIKFLLHFVKESKQDESGMPNNRFLAERTGGTYSTLKVQPAELEDSGVYFCASSLGWNTGELFFGEGSRLTVL.

The V call is TRBV10-3, the J call TRBJ2-3, with 9 bases that match TRBD1. The germline CDR1 and CDR2 sequences are ENHRY and SYGVKD. V trimming: 4 bases; J trimming: 5 bases; junction bases outside the gene matches: 7. The CDR3 extends over 15 amino acids. CDR3 DNA: TGTGCCATCAGTGGTGGGGACAGGGCGGGAGATACGCAGTATTTT. Its protein is CAISGGDRAGDTQYF.

The chain combines TRBV30 with TRBJ2-7; 12 nucleotides match TRBD1. This CDR3 has 15 amino acids. With 2 bases clipped from V and 3 bases from J, the junction kept 5 bases outside the gene matches. CDR1 and CDR2 (germline): GTSNPN, SVGIG (reference sequence). As DNA, the CDR3 is TGTGCCTGGAGTCGGGACAGGGGGCTTTTCTACGAGCAGTACTTC. Its protein product is CAWSRDRGLFYEQYF.

The CDR3 DNA sequence: TGCGCCAGCAGTCCCGGGGTAGCGGGGCCTACAGATACGCAGTATTTT. This sequence encodes CASSPGVAGPTDTQYF. V is TRBV5-1 and J is TRBJ2-3, with 8 bases aligning to TRBD2. Looked up from germline, CDR1 is SGHRS and CDR2 is YFSETQ. There are 16 residues in the CDR3. V was clipped by 5 bases and J by 3 bases; unmatched bases: 11.

The CDR3 here is CASSSRQGLPYEQYF. The CDR3 nucleotides are TGTGCCAGCAGCTCCCGACAGGGCCTCCCTTACGAGCAGTACTTC. This chain links TRBV7-8 with TRBJ2-7; 7 bases are a match to TRBD1. The V segment lost 4 bases and the J segment 4 bases; nucleotides outside the gene matches: 10. There are 15 residues in the CDR3. The germline V gene encodes CDR1 SGHVS and CDR2 FQNEAQ.

The chain employs TRBV30 and TRBJ2-1, with 7 bases that match TRBD1. The ends lost 4 bases at V and 7 bases at J; junction bases unmatched: 7. CDR1 is GTSNPN and CDR2 is SVGIG in the germline V gene (reference sequence). This CDR3 has 13 residues. CDR3 loop: CAWTPTGFNEQFF. Here the CDR3 DNA reads TGTGCCTGGACCCCGACAGGGTTTAATGAGCAGTTCTTC. Complete variable domain (other parts from reference TRBV30 and TRBJ2-1): SQTIHQWPATLVQPVGSPLSLECTVEGTSNPNLYWYRQAAGRGLQLLFYSVGIGQISSEVPQNLSASRPQDRQFILSSKKLLLSDSGFYLCAWTPTGFNEQFFGPGTRLTVL.

This chain uses TRBV2 with TRBJ2-7, with 10 nucleotides matching TRBD1. The CDR3 has 14 amino acids. Germline V CDR1 and CDR2: SNHLY, FYNNEI. V shed 7 bases and J 1 base; nucleotides not matched to a gene: 4. The CDR3 sequence is CASMGGQGSYEQYF. CDR3 DNA: TGTGCCAGCATGGGGGGACAGGGGTCCTACGAGCAGTACTTC.

The rearrangement links TRBV18 to TRBJ2-1, with a weak D call TRBD1 (8 bases). The germline V and J ends were trimmed by 6 bases and 10 bases, with 19 bases remaining between them. The CDR3 is 14 residues long. Germline loops: CDR1 KGHSH, CDR2 LQKENI. CDR3 bases: TGTGCCAGCTCTCAGTCGACAGGGGAGGGCGAGCAGTTCTTC. It yields the protein CASSQSTGEGEQFF. Filled out from reference TRBV18 and TRBJ2-1, the complete variable domain reads NAGVMQNPRHLVRRRGQEARLRCSPMKGHSHVYWYRQLPEEGLKFMVYLQKENIIDESGMPKERFSAEFPKEGPSILRIQQVVRGDSAAYFCASSQSTGEGEQFFGPGTRLTVL.

The V gene is TRBV10-3, the J gene TRBJ1-1; TRBD1 might be the D (5 bases). This CDR3 has 14 amino acids. Trimming left V 0 bases short and J 5 bases short, with 10 bases between. Germline lookup yields CDR1 ENHRY and CDR2 SYGVKD. The CDR3 sequence is CAISESGAGTEAFF. In nucleotides, the CDR3 is TGTGCCATCAGTGAGTCAGGGGCAGGAACTGAAGCTTTCTTT.

This rearrangement joins TRBV6-5 to TRBJ1-6; the match to TRBD1 covers 10 bases. Trimming cost V 8 bases and J 8 bases; bases outside gene matches: 6. CDR3 length: 14 residues. CDR1 and CDR2 from the germline V gene are MNHEY and SVGAGI. The CDR3 bases are TGTGCCAGCGATAGGACAGGGGGGGATTCACCCCTCCACTTT. Translating it yields CASDRTGGDSPLHF.

The chain uses TRBV6-5 and TRBJ2-2; D uncertain. The CDR3 runs to 14 residues. Deletions cut 5 bases from V and 5 bases from J, with 12 bases between. The germline CDR1 and CDR2 sequences are MNHEY and SVGAGI. The DNA for the CDR3 is TGTGCCAGCAGTCTACTCGGCGGAACCGGGGAGCTGTTTTTT. Protein: CASSLLGGTGELFF.

The V call is TRBV27, the J call TRBJ2-1; possibly TRBD2 for D (6 bases). CDR1 MNHEY and CDR2 SMNVEV come from the germline V gene (reference sequence). V lost 2 bases to trimming and J lost 12 bases, with 17 bases between them. CDR3 length: 14 residues. The CDR3 loop reads CASSLRELATGQFF. The CDR3, as DNA: TGTGCCAGCAGTTTAAGGGAACTAGCAACCGGGCAGTTCTTC.

The chain has TRBV5-1 and TRBJ1-6, with D perhaps matching TRBD1 (6 bases). CDR3 size: 14 residues. V gave up 0 bases and J gave up 8 bases, with 9 bases separating them. The germline V gene encodes CDR1 SGHRS and CDR2 YFSETQ. CDR3 residues: CASSLGDTDSPLHF. The DNA for the CDR3 is TGCGCCAGCAGCTTGGGGGACACTGATTCACCCCTCCACTTT.

This chain links TRBV11-2 with TRBJ2-5; the match to TRBD1 covers 9 bases. CDR1 is SGHAT, CDR2 FQNNGV, per germline. V lost 4 bases, J lost 4 bases, and 7 bases stayed unmatched. The length of the CDR3 is 15 residues. DNA for the CDR3: TGTGCCAGCAGCTCAGGGACGACAGGGGGAGAGACCCAGTACTTC. Translation gives CASSSGTTGGETQYF.